Presented here are 10 T cell receptor beta chains from one specimen sequenced in a study of OX40 agonist ivuxolimab in advanced cancers. The repertoire was sequenced with immunoSEQ multiplex PCR; TCRdb's copy has only in-frame clones and lacks some. The repertoire holds 85,000 to 130,000 clones, with 90% as singletons. This material consisted of CD4+ or CD8+ T cells sorted from blood, taken in a trial of the OX40 agonist ivuxolimab. The receptors derive from an adult with an advanced solid tumor such as melanoma, head and neck, liver or kidney cancer.

J is TRBJ1-1 and V is TRBV7-8, with D perhaps matching TRBD1 (6 bases). CDR3 size: 15 residues. V was shortened by 3 bases and J by 1 base, with 12 bases between the two germline ends. Germline lookup yields CDR1 SGHVS and CDR2 FQNEAQ. The CDR3 loop is CASSFWAGENTEAFF. CDR3 sequence (DNA): TGTGCCAGCAGCTTCTGGGCAGGGGAGAACACTGAAGCTTTCTTT.

This chain joins TRBV5-8 and TRBJ1-1, with D unresolved. The ends were cut back, 4 bases at V and 10 bases at J, with 11 bases in the middle. Germline assignment: CDR1 SGHTS and CDR2 YDEGEE. The CDR3 contains 11 residues. The CDR3 reads CASSRERSAFF. CDR3 coding DNA: TGTGCCAGCAGCAGGGAGCGGTCAGCTTTCTTT.

The J gene is TRBJ2-6, the V gene TRBV18, with D perhaps TRBD1 (5 bases). The CDR3 sequence is 14 residues long. Deletions cut 9 bases from V and 4 bases from J, with 13 bases between. Germline V gene sequence: CDR1 KGHSH, CDR2 LQKENI. The CDR3 DNA sequence: TGTGCCAGTTTTCAGGGATCAGGGGCCAACGTCCTGACTTTC. This encodes CASFQGSGANVLTF.

This clone was picked up a small number of times. J is TRBJ2-1 and V is TRBV2; 11 bases align to TRBD2. CDR3 length equals 14 residues. J was trimmed by 10 bases and V by 5 bases; bases with no gene match: 7. Germline CDR1 SNHLY, CDR2 FYNNEI. CDR3 sequence: CASSYLLAGGEQFF. The CDR3 nucleotides are TGTGCCAGCAGTTACCTCCTAGCGGGAGGCGAGCAGTTCTTC. Together with reference TRBV2 and TRBJ2-1, the CDR3 gives the full variable domain: EPEVTQTPSHQVTQMGQEVILRCVPISNHLYFYWYRQILGQKVEFLVSFYNNEISEKSEIFDDQFSVERPDGSNFTLKIRSTKLEDSAMYFCASSYLLAGGEQFFGPGTRLTVL.

The chain combines TRBV5-1 with TRBJ2-7; maybe TRBD2 (6 bases). The V end was cut by 6 bases, the J end by 2 bases, with 15 bases between. Germline assignment: CDR1 SGHRS and CDR2 YFSETQ. The CDR3 runs to 14 residues. CDR3 nucleotides: TGCGCCAGCAAGCGGACGGAGGGAACCTACGAGCAGTACTTC. Translating gives CASKRTEGTYEQYF.

The J gene is TRBJ1-1, the V gene TRBV5-4; 7 bases are a match to TRBD1. V gave up 4 bases and J gave up 0 bases; unmatched junction bases: 3. The germline CDR1 and CDR2 sequences are SGHNT and YYREEE (reference sequence). This CDR3 spans 14 amino acids. The CDR3 loop is CASSRDRMNTEAFF. The DNA of the CDR3 is TGTGCCAGCAGCCGGGACAGAATGAACACTGAAGCTTTCTTT.

This chain joins TRBV6-6 and TRBJ1-1; 8 nucleotides agree with TRBD1. With V trimmed by 5 bases and J by 5 bases, 4 bases remained unmatched. The CDR3 totals 13 residues. Germline V gene lookup returns CDR1 MNHNY and CDR2 SVGAGI (reference sequence). In nucleotides, the CDR3 is TGTGCCAGCAGTGACAGGGGTAAGACTGAAGCTTTCTTT. This sequence encodes CASSDRGKTEAFF.

This clone was detected only once. This chain joins TRBV5-1 and TRBJ1-6; a weak D match, TRBD1 (5 bases). The CDR3 spans 17 residues. Germline values: CDR1 SGHRS, CDR2 YFSETQ. V lost 0 bases and J lost 7, with 17 bases in between. CDR3 coding DNA: TGCGCCAGCAGCTTGGATGCGGGGGAGTTTGGGAATTCACCCCTCCACTTT. Its translation is CASSLDAGEFGNSPLHF. Full variable domain (missing parts from reference TRBV5-1 and TRBJ1-6): KAGVTQTPRYLIKTRGQQVTLSCSPISGHRSVSWYQQTPGQGLQFLFEYFSETQRNKGNFPGRFSGRQFSNSRSEMNVSTLELGDSALYLCASSLDAGEFGNSPLHFGNGTRLTVT.

The chain combines TRBV7-9 with TRBJ2-3; TRBD1 matches at 7 bases. Losses at the gene ends were 6 bases for V and 8 bases for J; bases not matched to a gene: 11. Germline CDR1 is SEHNR and CDR2 is FQNEAQ (reference sequence). CDR3 length: 14 amino acids. The DNA for the CDR3 is TGTGCCAGCAGGAACTCCAACAGGGGCGTTACGCAGTATTTT. It codes for CASRNSNRGVTQYF.

The V gene is TRBV7-9, the J gene TRBJ2-7; D possibly corresponds to TRBD2 (5 bases). Between the trimmed V and J ends, which lost 1 base and 0 bases, there was a span of 10 bases. CDR3 size: 15 residues. The germline CDR1 and CDR2 sequences are SEHNR and FQNEAQ (reference sequence). The CDR3 spells CASSLESGSSYEQYF. DNA of the CDR3: TGTGCCAGCAGCTTAGAGTCGGGAAGCTCCTACGAGCAGTACTTC.